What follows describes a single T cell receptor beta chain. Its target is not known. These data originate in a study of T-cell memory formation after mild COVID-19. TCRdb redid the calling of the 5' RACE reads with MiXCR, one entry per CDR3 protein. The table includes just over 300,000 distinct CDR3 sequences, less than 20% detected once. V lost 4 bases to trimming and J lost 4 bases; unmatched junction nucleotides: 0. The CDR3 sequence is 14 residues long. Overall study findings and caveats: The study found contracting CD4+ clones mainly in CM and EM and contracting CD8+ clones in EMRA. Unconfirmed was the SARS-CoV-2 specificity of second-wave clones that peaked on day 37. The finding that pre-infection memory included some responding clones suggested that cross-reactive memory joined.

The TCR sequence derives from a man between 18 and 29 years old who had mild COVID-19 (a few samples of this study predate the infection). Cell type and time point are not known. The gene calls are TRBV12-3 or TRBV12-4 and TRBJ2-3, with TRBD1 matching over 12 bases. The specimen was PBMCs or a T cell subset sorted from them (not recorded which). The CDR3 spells CASSWDRGPDTQYF. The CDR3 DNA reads TGTGCCAGCAGTTGGGACAGGGGGCCAGATACGCAGTATTTT.